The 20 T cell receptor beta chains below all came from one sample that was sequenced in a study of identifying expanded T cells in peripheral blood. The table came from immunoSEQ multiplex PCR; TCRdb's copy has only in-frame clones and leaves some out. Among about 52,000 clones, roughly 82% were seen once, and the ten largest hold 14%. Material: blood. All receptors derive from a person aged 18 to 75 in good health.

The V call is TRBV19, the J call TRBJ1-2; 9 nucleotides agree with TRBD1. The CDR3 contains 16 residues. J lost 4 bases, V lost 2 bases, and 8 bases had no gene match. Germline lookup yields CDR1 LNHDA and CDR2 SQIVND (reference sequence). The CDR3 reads CASSIRAGTGTYGYTF. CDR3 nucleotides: TGTGCCAGTAGTATACGTGCCGGGACAGGGACCTATGGCTACACCTTC.

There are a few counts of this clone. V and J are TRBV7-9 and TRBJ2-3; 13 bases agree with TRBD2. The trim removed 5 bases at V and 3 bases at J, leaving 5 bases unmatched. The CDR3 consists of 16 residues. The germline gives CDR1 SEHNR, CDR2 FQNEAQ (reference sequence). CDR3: CASSETSGRGTDTQYF. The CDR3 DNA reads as TGTGCCAGCAGCGAAACTAGCGGGAGGGGTACAGATACGCAGTATTTT.

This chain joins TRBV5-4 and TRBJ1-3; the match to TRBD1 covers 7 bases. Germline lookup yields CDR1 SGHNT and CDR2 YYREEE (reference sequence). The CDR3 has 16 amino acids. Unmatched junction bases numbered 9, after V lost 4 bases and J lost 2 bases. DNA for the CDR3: TGTGCCAGCAGCGTCTCAGGGGGACTAACTGGAAACACCATATATTTT. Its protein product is CASSVSGGLTGNTIYF.

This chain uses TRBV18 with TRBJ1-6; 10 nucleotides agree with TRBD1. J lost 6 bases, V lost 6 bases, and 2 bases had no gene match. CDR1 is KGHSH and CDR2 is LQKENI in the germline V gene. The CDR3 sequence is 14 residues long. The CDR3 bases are TGTGCCAGCTCGCGACAGGGGGCTAATTCACCCCTCCACTTT. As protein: CASSRQGANSPLHF.

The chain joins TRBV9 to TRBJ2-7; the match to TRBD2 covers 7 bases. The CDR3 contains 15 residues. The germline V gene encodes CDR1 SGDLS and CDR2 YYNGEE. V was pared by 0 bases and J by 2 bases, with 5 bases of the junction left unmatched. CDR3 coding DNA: TGTGCCAGCAGCGTAGATCCCGGGACTACCTACGAGCAGTACTTC. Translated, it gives CASSVDPGTTYEQYF.

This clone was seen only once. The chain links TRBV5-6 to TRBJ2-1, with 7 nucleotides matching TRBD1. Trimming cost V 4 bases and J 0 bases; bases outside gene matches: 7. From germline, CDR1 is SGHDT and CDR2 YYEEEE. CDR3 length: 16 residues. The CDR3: CASSLAGQDSYNEQFF. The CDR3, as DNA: TGTGCCAGCAGCCTCGCAGGACAGGACTCCTACAATGAGCAGTTCTTC.

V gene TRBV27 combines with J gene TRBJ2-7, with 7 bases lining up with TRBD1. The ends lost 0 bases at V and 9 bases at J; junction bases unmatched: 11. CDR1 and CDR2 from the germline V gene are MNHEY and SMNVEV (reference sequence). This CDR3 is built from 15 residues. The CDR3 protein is CASSLSWDRQYRQYF. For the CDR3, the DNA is TGTGCCAGCAGTTTATCTTGGGACAGACAGTACAGGCAGTACTTC.

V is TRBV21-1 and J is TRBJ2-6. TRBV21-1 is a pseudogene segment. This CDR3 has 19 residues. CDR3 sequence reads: CASSSSGAAAHSGANVLTF. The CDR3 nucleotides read TGTGCCAGCAGCTCGAGTGGGGCAGCGGCTCACTCTGGGGCCAACGTCCTGACTTTC.

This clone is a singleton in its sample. CDR3 nucleotides: TGTGCCAGCTCAAGGCCAGGGTTATCAGATACGCAGTATTTT. This sequence encodes CASSRPGLSDTQYF. The chain carries TRBV18 and TRBJ2-3; maybe TRBD1 (5 bases). The length of the CDR3 is 14 residues. Germline V gene sequence: CDR1 KGHSH, CDR2 LQKENI. V was shortened by 5 bases and J by 4 bases, with 13 bases between the two germline ends.

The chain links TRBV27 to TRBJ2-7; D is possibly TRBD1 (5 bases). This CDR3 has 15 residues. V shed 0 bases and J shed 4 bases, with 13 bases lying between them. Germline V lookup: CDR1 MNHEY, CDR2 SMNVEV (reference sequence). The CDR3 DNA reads TGTGCCAGCAGTTTATCCGGCAGGGTCAGGTACGAGCAGTACTTC. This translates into CASSLSGRVRYEQYF.

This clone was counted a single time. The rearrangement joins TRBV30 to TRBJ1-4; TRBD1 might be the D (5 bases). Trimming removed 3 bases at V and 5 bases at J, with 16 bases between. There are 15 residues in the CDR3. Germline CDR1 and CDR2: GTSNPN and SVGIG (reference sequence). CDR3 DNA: TGTGCCTGGAGGGACTCAGGGATTCGAAATGAAAAACTGTTTTTT. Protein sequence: CAWRDSGIRNEKLFF.

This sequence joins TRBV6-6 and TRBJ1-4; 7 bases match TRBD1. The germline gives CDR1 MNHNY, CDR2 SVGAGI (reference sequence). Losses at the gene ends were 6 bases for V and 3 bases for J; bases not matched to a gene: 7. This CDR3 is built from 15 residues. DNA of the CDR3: TGTGCCAGCAGCCGACAGGGAGGGGCTAATGAAAAACTGTTTTTT. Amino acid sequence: CASSRQGGANEKLFF.

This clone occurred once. The CDR3 spells CSVGTSGVTDTQYF. The CDR3 DNA is TGCAGCGTGGGGACTAGCGGGGTGACAGATACGCAGTATTTT. The chain has TRBV29-1 and TRBJ2-3, with 13 bases identical to TRBD2. The CDR3 is made up of 14 amino acids. The germline V gene encodes CDR1 SQVTM and CDR2 ANQGSEA. V trimming: 6 bases; J trimming: 3 bases; junction bases outside the gene matches: 3.

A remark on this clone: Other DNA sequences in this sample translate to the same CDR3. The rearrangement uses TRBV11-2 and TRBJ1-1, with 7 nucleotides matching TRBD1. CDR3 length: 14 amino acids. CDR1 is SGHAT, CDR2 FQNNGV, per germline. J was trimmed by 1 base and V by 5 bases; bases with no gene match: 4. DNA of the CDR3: TGTGCCAGCAGCCCCAGACAGGGGAACACTGAAGCTTTCTTT. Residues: CASSPRQGNTEAFF.

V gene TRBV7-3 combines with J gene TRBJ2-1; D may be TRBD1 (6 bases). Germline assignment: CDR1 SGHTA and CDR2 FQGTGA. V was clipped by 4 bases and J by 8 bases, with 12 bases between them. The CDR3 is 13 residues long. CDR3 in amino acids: CASSSTGLDEQFF. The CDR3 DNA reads TGTGCCAGCAGCTCAACAGGGTTGGATGAGCAGTTCTTC.

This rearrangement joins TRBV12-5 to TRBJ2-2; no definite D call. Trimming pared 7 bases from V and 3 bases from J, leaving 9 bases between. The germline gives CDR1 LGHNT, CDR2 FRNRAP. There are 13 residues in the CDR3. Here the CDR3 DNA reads TGTGCTAGTGCTTACACTGACACCGGGGAGCTGTTTTTT. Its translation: CASAYTDTGELFF.

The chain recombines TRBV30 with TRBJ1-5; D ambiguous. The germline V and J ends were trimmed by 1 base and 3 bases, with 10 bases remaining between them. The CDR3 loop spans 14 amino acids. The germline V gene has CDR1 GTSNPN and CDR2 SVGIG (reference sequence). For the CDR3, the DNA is TGTGCCTGGAGTGACTACAATCCCAATCAGCCCCAGCATTTT. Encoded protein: CAWSDYNPNQPQHF.

The CDR3 spells CASSLSNSSNQPQHF. In nucleotides, the CDR3 is TGTGCCAGCAGCTTATCAAACAGTAGCAATCAGCCCCAGCATTTT. The rearrangement joins TRBV7-9 to TRBJ1-5; D is undetermined. This CDR3 spans 15 amino acids. The germline V gene encodes CDR1 SEHNR and CDR2 FQNEAQ (reference sequence). Trimming shortened V by 2 bases and J by 0 bases, and 8 bases separated the two germline ends.

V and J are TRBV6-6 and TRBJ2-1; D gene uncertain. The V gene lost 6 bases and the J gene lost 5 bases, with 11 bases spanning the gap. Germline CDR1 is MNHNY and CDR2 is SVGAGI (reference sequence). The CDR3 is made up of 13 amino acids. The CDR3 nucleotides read TGTGCCAGCAGAAAGACTGGGGACAATGAGCAGTTCTTC. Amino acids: CASRKTGDNEQFF.

The CDR3 bases are TGTGCCAGCACCGGGGACTACAAAACGCAGTATTTT. It encodes CASTGDYKTQYF. This chain uses TRBV5-4 with TRBJ2-3; 7 positions agree with TRBD2. From germline, CDR1 is SGHNT and CDR2 YYREEE (reference sequence). CDR3 length: 12 residues. The V gene end was trimmed by 6 bases and the J gene end by 9 bases; junction bases not matched to a gene: 7. The variable domain in full, completed from reference TRBV5-4 and TRBJ2-3, reads ETGVTQSPTHLIKTRGQQVTLRCSSQSGHNTVSWYQQALGQGPQFIFQYYREEENGRGNFPPRFSGLQFPNYSSELNVNALELDDSALYLCASTGDYKTQYFGPGTRLTVL.